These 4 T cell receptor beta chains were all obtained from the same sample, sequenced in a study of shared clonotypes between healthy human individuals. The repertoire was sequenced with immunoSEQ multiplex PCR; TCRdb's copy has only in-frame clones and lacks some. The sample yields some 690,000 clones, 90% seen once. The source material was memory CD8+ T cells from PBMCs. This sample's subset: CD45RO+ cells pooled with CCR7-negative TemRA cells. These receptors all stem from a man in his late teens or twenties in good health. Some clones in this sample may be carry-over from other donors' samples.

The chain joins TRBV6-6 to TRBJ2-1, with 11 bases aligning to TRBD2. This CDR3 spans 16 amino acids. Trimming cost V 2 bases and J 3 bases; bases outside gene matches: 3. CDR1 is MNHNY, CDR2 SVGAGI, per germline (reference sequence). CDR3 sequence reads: CASSYLLAGGYNEQFF. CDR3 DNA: TGTGCCAGCAGTTACCTCCTAGCGGGAGGCTACAATGAGCAGTTCTTC.

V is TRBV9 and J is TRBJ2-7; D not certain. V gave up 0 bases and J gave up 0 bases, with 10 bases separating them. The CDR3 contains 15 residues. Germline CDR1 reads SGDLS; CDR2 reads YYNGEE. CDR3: CASSVGPGLSYEQYF. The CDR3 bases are TGTGCCAGCAGCGTAGGGCCCGGGCTCTCCTACGAGCAGTACTTC.

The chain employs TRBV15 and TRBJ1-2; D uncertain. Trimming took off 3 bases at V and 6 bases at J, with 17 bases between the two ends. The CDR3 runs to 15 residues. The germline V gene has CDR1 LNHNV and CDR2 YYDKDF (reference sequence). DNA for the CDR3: TGTGCCACCAGCAGTGACGGGAACGGAATTGATGGCTACACCTTC. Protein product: CATSSDGNGIDGYTF.

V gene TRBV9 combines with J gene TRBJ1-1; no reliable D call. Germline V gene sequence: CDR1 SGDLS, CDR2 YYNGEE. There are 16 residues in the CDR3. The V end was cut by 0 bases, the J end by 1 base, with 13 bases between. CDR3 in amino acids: CASSVEWEIPNTEAFF. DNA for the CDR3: TGTGCCAGCAGCGTAGAATGGGAGATCCCGAACACTGAAGCTTTCTTT.